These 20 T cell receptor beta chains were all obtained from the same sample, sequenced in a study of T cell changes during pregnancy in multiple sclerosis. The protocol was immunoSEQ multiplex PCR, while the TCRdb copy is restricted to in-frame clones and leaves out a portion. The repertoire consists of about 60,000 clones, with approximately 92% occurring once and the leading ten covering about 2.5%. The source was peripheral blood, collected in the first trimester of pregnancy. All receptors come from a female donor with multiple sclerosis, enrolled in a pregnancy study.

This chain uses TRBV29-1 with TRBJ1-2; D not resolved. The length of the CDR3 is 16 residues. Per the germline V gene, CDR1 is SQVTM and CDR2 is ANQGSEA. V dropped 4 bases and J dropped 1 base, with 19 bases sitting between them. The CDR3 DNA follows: TGCAGCGTTGTAATGTCGGAACAGATCTTTAACTATGGCTACACCTTC. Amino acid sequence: CSVVMSEQIFNYGYTF.

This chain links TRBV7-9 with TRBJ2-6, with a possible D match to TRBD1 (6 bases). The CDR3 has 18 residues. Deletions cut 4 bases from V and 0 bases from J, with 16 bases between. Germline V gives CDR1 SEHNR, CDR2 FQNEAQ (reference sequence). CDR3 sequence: CASSYRRGGTSGANVLTF. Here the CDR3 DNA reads TGTGCCAGCAGCTACCGCAGGGGCGGAACCTCTGGGGCCAACGTCCTGACTTTC.

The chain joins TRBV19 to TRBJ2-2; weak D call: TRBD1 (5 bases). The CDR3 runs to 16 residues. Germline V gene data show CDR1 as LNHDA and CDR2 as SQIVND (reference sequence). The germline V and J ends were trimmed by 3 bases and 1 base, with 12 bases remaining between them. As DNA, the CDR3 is TGTGCCAGTAGTATCGGAGCAGGGATGAACACCGGGGAGCTGTTTTTT. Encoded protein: CASSIGAGMNTGELFF.

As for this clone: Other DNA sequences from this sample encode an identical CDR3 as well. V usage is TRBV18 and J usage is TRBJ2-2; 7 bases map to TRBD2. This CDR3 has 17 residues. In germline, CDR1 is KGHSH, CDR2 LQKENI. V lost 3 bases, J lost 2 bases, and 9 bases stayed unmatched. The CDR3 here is CASSPRAGESNTGELFF. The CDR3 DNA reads TGTGCCAGCTCACCCCGTGCGGGAGAATCAAACACCGGGGAGCTGTTTTTT.

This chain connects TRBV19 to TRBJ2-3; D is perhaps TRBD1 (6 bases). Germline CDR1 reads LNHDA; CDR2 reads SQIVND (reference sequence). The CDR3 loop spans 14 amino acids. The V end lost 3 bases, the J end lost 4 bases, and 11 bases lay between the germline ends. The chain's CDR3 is CASSIVPGADTQYF. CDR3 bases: TGTGCCAGTAGTATCGTACCAGGGGCAGATACGCAGTATTTT.

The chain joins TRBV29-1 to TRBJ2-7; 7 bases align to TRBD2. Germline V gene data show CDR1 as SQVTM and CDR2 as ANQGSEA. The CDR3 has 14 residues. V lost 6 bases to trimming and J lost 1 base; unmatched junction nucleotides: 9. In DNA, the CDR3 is TGCAGCGTCATGCTAGCGGCAGAATCCTACGAGCAGTACTTC. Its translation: CSVMLAAESYEQYF.

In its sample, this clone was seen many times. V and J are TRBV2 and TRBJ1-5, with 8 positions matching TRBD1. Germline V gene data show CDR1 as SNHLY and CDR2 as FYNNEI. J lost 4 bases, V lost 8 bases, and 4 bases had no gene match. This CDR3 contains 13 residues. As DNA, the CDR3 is TGTGCCAGCTTCGGGGACAGGAATCAGCCCCAGCATTTT. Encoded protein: CASFGDRNQPQHF.

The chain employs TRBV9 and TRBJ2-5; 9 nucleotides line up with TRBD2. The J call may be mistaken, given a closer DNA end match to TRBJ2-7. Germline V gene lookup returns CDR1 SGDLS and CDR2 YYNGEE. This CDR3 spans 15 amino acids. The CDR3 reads CASSVVGSGSNEQYF. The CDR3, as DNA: TGTGCCAGCAGCGTAGTCGGTAGCGGGAGTAACGAGCAGTACTTC.

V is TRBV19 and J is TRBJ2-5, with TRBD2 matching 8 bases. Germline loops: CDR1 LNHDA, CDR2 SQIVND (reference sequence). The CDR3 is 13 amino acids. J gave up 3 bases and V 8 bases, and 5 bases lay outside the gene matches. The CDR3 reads CASAGLEKETQYF. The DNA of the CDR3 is TGTGCCAGTGCGGGACTAGAAAAAGAGACCCAGTACTTC.

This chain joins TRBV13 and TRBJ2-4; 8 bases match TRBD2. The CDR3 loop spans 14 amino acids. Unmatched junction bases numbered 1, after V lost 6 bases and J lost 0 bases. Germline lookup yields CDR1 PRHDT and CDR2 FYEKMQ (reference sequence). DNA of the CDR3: TGTGCCAGCAGGGCGGGGGGAGCCAAAAACATTCAGTACTTC. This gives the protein CASRAGGAKNIQYF.

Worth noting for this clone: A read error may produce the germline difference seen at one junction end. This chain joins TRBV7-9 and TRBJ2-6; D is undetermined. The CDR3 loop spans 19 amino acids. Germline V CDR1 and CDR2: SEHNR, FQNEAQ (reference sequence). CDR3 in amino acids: CASTLIQLTSPSGANVLTF. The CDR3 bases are TGTGCCAGCACCTTAATACAGTTGACATCCCCCTCTGGGGCCAACGTCCTGACTTTC.

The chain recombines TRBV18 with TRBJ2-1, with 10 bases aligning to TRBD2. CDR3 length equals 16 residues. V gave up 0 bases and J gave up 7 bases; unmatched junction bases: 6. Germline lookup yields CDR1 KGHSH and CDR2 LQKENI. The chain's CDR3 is CASSPPEREGLNEQFF. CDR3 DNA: TGTGCCAGCTCACCACCGGAGCGGGAGGGCCTGAATGAGCAGTTCTTC. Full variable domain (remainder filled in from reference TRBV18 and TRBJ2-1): NAGVMQNPRHLVRRRGQEARLRCSPMKGHSHVYWYRQLPEEGLKFMVYLQKENIIDESGMPKERFSAEFPKEGPSILRIQQVVRGDSAAYFCASSPPEREGLNEQFFGPGTRLTVL.

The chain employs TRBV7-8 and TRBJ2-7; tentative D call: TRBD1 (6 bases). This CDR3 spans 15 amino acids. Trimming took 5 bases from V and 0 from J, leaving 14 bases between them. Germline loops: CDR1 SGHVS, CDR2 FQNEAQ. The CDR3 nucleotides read TGTGCCAGCAGCCCGAGGGACACGACCTCCTACGAGCAGTACTTC. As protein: CASSPRDTTSYEQYF.

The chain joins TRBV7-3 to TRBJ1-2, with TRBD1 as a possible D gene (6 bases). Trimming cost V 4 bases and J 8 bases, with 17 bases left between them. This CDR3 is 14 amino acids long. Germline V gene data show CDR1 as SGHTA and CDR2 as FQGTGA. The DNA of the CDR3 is TGTGCCAGCAGCTCCATGGGGGGGCTGGAGGGCTACACCTTC. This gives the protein CASSSMGGLEGYTF.

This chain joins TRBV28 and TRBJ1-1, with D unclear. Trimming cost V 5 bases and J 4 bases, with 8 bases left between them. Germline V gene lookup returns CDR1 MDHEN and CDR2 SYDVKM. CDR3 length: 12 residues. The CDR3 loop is CASSNPSTEAFF. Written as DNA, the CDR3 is TGTGCCAGCAGTAATCCTAGCACTGAAGCTTTCTTT.

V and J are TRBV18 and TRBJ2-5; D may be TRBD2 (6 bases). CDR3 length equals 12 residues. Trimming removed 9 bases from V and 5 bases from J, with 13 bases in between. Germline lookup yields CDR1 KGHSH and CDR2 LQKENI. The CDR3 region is CASNRGGETQYF. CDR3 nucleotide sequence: TGTGCCAGTAATAGGGGAGGCGAGACCCAGTACTTC.

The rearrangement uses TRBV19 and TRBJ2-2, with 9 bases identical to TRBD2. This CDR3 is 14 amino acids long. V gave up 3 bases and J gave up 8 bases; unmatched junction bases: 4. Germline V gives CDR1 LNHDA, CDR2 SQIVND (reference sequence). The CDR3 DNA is TGTGCCAGTAGTATCTTAGCGGGAGAAGGGGAGCTGTTTTTT. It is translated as CASSILAGEGELFF. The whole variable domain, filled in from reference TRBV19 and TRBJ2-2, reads DGGITQSPKYLFRKEGQNVTLSCEQNLNHDAMYWYRQDPGQGLRLIYYSQIVNDFQKGDIAEGYSVSREKKESFPLTVTSAQKNPTAFYLCASSILAGEGELFFGEGSRLTVL.

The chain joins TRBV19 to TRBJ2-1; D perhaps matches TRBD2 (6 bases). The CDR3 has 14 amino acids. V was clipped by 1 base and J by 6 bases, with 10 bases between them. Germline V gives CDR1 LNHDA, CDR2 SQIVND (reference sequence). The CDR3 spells CASSIAMGGNEQFF. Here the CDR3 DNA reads TGTGCCAGTAGTATAGCCATGGGGGGCAATGAGCAGTTCTTC.

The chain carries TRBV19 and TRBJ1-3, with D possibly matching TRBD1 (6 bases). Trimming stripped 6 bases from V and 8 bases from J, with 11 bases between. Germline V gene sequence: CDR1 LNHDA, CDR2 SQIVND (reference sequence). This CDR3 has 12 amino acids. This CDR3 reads CASRRGSDTIYF. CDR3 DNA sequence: TGTGCCAGTAGAAGGGGGTCGGACACCATATATTTT.

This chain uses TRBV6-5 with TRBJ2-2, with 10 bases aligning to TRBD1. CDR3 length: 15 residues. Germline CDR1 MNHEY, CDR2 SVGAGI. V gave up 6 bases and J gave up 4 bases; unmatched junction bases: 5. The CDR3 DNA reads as TGTGCCAGCAGCACCGACAGGGGGCCCACCGGGGAGCTGTTTTTT. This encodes CASSTDRGPTGELFF.